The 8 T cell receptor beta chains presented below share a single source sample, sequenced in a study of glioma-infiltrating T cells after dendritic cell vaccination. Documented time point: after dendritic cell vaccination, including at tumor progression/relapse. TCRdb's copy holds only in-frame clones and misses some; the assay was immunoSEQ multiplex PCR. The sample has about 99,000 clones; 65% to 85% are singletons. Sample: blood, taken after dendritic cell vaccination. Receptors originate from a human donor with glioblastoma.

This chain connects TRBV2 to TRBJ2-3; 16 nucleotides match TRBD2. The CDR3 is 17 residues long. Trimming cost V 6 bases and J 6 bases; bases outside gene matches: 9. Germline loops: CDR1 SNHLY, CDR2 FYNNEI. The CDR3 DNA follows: TGTGCCAGCAGGGGGGGACTAGCGGGGGGGCCAGGGGATACGCAGTATTTT. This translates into CASRGGLAGGPGDTQYF.

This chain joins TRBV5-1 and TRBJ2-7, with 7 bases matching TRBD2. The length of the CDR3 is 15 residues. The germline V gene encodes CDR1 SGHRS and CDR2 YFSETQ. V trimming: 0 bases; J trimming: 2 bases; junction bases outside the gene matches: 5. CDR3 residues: CASSLVASGAYEQYF. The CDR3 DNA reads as TGCGCCAGCAGCTTGGTGGCTAGCGGCGCCTACGAGCAGTACTTC.

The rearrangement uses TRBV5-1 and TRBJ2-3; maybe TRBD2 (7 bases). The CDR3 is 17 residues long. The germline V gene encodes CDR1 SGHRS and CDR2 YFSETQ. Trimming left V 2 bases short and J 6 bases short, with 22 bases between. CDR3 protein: CASSFDPGGLFGDTQYF. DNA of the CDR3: TGCGCCAGCAGCTTTGACCCGGGGGGCCTATTCGGCGATACGCAGTATTTT.

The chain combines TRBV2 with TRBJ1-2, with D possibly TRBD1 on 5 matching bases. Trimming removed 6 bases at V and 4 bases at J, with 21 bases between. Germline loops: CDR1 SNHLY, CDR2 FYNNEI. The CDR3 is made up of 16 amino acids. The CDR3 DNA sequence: TGTGCCAGCAGCGGAAGGTCCATCCAGGGTACCTATGGCTACACCTTC. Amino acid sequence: CASSGRSIQGTYGYTF.

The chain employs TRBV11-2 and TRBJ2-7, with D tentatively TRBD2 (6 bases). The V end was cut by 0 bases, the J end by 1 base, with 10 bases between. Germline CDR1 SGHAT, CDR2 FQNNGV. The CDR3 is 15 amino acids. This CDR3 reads CASSLDRGESYEQYF. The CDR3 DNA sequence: TGTGCCAGCAGCTTAGACCGCGGGGAGTCCTACGAGCAGTACTTC.

CDR3 in amino acids: CASSRYLLAGHYEQYF. The CDR3 nucleotides read TGTGCCAGCAGCCGTTACCTTCTAGCGGGCCACTACGAGCAGTACTTC. The chain couples TRBV5-6 to TRBJ2-7; 8 bases match TRBD2. V lost 4 bases, J lost 3 bases, and 12 bases stayed unmatched. Germline CDR1 is SGHDT and CDR2 is YYEEEE. The CDR3 length is 16 residues.

In DNA form, the CDR3 reads TGTGCCAGCTCACCGGTCGTGGGGGCGGGGAACACTGAAGCTTTCTTT. Protein product: CASSPVVGAGNTEAFF. The chain uses TRBV18 and TRBJ1-1; possible D gene TRBD1, 6 bases. Germline V gene sequence: CDR1 KGHSH, CDR2 LQKENI. V was trimmed by 3 bases and J by 1 base, leaving 15 bases between them. CDR3 length: 16 residues. The full variable domain, with the rest looked up from reference TRBV18 and TRBJ1-1, is NAGVMQNPRHLVRRRGQEARLRCSPMKGHSHVYWYRQLPEEGLKFMVYLQKENIIDESGMPKERFSAEFPKEGPSILRIQQVVRGDSAAYFCASSPVVGAGNTEAFFGQGTRLTVV.

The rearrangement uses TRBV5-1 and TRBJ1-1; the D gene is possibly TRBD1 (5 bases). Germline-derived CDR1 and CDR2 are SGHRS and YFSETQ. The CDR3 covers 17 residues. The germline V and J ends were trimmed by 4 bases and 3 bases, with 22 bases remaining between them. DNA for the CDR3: TGCGCCAGCAGCCGTCCCACCCAGGGTAACTGGGACACTGAAGCTTTCTTT. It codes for CASSRPTQGNWDTEAFF.